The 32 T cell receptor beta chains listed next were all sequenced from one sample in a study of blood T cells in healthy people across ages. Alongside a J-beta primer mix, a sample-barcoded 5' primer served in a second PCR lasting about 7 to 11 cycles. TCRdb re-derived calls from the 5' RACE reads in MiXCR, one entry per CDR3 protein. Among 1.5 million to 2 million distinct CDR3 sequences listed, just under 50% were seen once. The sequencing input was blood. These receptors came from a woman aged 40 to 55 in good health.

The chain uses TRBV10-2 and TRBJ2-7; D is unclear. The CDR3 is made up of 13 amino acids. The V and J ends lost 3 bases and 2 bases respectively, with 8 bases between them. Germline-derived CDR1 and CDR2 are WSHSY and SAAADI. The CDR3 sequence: CASSETNTYEQYF. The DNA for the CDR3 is TGCGCCAGCAGTGAAACTAATACCTACGAGCAGTACTTC.

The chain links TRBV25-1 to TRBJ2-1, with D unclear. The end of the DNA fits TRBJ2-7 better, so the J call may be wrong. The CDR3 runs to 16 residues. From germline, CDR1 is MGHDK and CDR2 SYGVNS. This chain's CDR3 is CASSELGGDLYNEQYF. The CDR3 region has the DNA TGTGCCAGCAGTGAACTGGGCGGAGATCTCTACAATGAGCAGTACTTC.

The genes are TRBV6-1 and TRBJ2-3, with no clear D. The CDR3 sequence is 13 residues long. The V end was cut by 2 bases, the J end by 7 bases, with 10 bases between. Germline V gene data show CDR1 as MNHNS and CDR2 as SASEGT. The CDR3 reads CASSEPPPNTQYF. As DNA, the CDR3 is TGTGCCAGCAGTGAACCACCGCCCAATACGCAGTATTTT.

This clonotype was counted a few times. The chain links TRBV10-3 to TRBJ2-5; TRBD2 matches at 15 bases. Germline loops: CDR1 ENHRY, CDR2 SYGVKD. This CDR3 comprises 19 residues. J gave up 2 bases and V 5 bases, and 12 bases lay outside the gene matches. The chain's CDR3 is CAISNNPGLAGGGQETQYF. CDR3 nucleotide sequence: TGTGCCATCAGTAATAACCCCGGACTAGCGGGGGGGGGACAAGAGACCCAGTACTTC.

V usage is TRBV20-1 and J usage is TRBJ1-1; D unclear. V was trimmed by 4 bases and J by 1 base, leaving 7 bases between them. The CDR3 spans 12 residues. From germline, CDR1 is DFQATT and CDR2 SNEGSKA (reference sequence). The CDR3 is CSATTPNTEAFF. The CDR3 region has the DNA TGCAGTGCTACAACACCGAACACTGAAGCTTTCTTT.

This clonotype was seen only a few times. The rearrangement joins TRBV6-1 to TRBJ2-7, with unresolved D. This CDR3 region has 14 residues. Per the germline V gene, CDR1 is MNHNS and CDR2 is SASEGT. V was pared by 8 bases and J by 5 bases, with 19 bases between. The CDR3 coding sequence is TGTGCCAGCCAGTACGGTATGGTCGGCAACGAGCAGTACTTC. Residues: CASQYGMVGNEQYF.

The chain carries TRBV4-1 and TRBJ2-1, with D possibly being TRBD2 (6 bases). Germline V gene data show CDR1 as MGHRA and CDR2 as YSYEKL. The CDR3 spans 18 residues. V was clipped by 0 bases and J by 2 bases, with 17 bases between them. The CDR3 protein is CASSQDGGGSAAYNEQFF. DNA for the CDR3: TGCGCCAGCAGCCAAGATGGGGGAGGTAGTGCTGCCTACAATGAGCAGTTCTTC.

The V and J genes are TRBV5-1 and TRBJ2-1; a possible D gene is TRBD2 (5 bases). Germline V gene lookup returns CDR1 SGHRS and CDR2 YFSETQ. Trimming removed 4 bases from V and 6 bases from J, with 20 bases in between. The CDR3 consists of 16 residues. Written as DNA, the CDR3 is TGCGCCAGCAGCCTGACGGCGGGCTCTTTGAGCAATGAGCAGTTCTTC. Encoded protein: CASSLTAGSLSNEQFF. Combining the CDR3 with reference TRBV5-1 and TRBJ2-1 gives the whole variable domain KAGVTQTPRYLIKTRGQQVTLSCSPISGHRSVSWYQQTPGQGLQFLFEYFSETQRNKGNFPGRFSGRQFSNSRSEMNVSTLELGDSALYLCASSLTAGSLSNEQFFGPGTRLTVL.

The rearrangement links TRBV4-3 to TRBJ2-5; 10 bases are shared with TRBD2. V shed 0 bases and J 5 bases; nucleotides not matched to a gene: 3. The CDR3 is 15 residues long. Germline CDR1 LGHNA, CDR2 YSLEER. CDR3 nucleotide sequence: TGCGCCAGCAGCCAAGAAGCTAGCGGGGGCGAGACCCAGTACTTC. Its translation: CASSQEASGGETQYF.

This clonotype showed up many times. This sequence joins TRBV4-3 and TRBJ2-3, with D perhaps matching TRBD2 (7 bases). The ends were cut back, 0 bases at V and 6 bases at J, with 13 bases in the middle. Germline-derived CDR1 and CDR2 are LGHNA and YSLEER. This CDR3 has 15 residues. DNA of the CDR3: TGCGCCAGCAGCCAAGATCGAGGGGGGGCGGATACGCAGTATTTT. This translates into CASSQDRGGADTQYF.

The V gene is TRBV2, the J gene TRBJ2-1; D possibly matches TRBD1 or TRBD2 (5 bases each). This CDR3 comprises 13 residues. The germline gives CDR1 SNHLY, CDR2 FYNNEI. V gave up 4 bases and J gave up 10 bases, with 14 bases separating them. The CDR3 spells CASSGQTIGEQFF. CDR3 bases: TGTGCCAGCAGTGGACAGACTATCGGCGAGCAGTTCTTC. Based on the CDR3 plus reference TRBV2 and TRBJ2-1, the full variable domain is EPEVTQTPSHQVTQMGQEVILRCVPISNHLYFYWYRQILGQKVEFLVSFYNNEISEKSEIFDDQFSVERPDGSNFTLKIRSTKLEDSAMYFCASSGQTIGEQFFGPGTRLTVL.

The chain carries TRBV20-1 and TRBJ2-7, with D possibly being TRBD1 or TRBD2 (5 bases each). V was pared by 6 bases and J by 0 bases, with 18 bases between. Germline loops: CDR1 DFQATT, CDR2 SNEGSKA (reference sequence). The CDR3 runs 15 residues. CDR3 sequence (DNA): TGCAGTGCGGGTCCGGGACCAGTAAGCTCCTACGAGCAGTACTTC. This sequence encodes CSAGPGPVSSYEQYF.

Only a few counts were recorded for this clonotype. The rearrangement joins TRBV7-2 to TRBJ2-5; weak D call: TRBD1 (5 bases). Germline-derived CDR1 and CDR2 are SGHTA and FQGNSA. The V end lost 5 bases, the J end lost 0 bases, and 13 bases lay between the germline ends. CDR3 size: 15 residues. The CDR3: CASSAAQGDQETQYF. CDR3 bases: TGTGCCAGCAGCGCGGCCCAAGGGGACCAAGAGACCCAGTACTTC.

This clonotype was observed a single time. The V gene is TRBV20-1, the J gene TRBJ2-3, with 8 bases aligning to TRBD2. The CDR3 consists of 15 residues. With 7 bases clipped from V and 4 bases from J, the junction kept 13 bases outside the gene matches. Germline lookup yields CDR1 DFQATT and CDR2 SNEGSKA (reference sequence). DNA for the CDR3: TGCAGTGAAGTTCCCGGGACTAGTAGTGCAGATACGCAGTATTTT. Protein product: CSEVPGTSSADTQYF.

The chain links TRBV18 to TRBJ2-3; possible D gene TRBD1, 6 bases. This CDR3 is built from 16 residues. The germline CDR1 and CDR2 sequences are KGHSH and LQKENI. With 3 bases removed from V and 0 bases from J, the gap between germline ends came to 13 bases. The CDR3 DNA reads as TGTGCCAGCTCACCGGGGACAAGACCTAGCACAGATACGCAGTATTTT. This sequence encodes CASSPGTRPSTDTQYF.

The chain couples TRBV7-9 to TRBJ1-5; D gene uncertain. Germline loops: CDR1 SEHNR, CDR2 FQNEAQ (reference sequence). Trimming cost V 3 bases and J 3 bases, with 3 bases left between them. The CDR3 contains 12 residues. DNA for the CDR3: TGTGCCAGCAGCTTCGACAATCAGCCCCAGCATTTT. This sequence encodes CASSFDNQPQHF.

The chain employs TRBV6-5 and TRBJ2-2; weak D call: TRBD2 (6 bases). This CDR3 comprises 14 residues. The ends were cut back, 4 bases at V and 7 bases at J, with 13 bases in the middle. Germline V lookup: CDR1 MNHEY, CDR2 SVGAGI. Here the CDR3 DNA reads TGTGCCAGCAGTTTCGGGACTCAGGGCGGGGAGCTGTTTTTT. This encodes CASSFGTQGGELFF.

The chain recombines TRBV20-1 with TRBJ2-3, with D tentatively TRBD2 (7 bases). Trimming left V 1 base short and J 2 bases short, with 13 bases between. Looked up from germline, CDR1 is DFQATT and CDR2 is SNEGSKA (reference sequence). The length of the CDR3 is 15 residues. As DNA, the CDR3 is TGCAGTGCTAGAGCGGGGGGCCATACCACAGATACGCAGTATTTT. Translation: CSARAGGHTTDTQYF.

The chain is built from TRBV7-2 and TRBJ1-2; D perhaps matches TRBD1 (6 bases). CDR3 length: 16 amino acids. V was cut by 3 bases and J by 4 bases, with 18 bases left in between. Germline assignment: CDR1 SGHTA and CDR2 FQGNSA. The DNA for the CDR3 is TGTGCCAGCAGCTTCGGGGGTGGAACAGGGATCTATGGCTACACCTTC. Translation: CASSFGGGTGIYGYTF.

The DNA for the CDR3 is TGCAGTGCACCCGGGACTAGTAACTACAATGAGCAGTTCTTC. Translated, it gives CSAPGTSNYNEQFF. V is TRBV20-1 and J is TRBJ2-1; 8 bases are shared with TRBD2. The junction had 7 bases not matched to a gene; V was cut back by 6 bases and J by 3 bases. CDR1 and CDR2 from the germline V gene are DFQATT and SNEGSKA (reference sequence). CDR3 length equals 14 residues.

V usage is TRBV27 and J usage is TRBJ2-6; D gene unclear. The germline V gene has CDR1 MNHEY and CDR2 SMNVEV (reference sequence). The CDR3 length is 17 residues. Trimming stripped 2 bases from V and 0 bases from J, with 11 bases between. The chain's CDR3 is CASSLAPISSGANVLTF. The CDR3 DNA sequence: TGTGCCAGCAGTTTAGCACCCATCTCCTCTGGGGCCAACGTCCTGACTTTC.

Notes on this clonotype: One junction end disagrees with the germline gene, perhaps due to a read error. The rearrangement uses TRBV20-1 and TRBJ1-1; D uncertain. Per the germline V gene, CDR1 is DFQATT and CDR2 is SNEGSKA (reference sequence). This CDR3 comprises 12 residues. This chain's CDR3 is CSAPRGNSEAFF. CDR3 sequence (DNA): TGCAGTGCCCCCCGTGGAAACAGTGAAGCTTTCTTT.

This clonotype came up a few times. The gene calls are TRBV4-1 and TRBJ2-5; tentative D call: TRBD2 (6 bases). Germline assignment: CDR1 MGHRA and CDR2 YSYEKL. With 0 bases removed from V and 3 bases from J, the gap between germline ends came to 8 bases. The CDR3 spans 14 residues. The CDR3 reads CASSQDTGEETQYF. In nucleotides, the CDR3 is TGCGCCAGCAGCCAAGATACGGGGGAAGAGACCCAGTACTTC.

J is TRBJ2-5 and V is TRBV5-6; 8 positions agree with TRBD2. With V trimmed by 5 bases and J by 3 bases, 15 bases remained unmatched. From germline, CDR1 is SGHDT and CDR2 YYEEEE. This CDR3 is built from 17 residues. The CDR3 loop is CASSPFRPAGDEETQYF. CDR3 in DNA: TGTGCCAGCAGTCCCTTTCGCCCAGCGGGGGATGAAGAGACCCAGTACTTC.

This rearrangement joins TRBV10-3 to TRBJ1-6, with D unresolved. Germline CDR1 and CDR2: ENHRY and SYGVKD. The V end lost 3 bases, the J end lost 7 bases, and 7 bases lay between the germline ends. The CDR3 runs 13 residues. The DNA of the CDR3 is TGTGCCATCAGTGATTTCGAAAATTCACCCCTCCACTTT. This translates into CAISDFENSPLHF.

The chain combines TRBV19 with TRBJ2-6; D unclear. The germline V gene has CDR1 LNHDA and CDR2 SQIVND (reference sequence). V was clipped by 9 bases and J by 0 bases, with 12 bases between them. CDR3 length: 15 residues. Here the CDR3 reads CASTPIDSGANVLTF. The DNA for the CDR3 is TGTGCCAGCACTCCAATTGACTCTGGGGCCAACGTCCTGACTTTC.

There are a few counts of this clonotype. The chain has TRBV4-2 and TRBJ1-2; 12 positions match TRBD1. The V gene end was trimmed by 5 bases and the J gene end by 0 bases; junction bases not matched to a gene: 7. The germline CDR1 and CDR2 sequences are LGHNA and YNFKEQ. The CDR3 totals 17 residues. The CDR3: CASSFPGQGATNYGYTF. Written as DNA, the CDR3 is TGTGCCAGCAGCTTCCCGGGACAGGGGGCGACTAACTATGGCTACACCTTC.

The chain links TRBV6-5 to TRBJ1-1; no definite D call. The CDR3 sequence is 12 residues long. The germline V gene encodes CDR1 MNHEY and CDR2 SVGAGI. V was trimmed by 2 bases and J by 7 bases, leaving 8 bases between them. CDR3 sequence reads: CASSYVHGEAFF. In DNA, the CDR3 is TGTGCCAGCAGTTACGTCCACGGTGAAGCTTTCTTT.

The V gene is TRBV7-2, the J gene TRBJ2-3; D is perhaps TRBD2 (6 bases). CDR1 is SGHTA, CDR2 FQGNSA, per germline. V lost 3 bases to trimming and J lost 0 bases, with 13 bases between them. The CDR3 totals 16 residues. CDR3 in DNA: TGTGCCAGCAGCTTTGTGCGGGGATCTAGCACAGATACGCAGTATTTT. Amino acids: CASSFVRGSSTDTQYF.

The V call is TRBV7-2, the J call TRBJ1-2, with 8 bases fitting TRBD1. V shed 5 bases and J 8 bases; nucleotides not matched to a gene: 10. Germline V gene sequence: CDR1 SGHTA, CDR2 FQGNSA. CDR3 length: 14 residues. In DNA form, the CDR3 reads TGTGCCAGCAGCGCGAGACAGGGGACCGGCGGCTACACCTTC. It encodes CASSARQGTGGYTF.

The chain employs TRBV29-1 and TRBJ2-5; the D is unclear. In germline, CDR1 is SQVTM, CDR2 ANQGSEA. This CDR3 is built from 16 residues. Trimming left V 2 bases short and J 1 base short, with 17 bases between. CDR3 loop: CSVELQRASVQETQYF. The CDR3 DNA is TGCAGCGTTGAACTTCAACGGGCTTCCGTCCAAGAGACCCAGTACTTC.

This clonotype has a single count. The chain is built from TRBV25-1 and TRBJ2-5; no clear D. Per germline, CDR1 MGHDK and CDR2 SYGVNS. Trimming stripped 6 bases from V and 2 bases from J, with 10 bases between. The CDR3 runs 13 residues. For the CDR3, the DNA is TGTGCCAGCAGCAATTTCACACAAGAGACCCAGTACTTC. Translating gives CASSNFTQETQYF.